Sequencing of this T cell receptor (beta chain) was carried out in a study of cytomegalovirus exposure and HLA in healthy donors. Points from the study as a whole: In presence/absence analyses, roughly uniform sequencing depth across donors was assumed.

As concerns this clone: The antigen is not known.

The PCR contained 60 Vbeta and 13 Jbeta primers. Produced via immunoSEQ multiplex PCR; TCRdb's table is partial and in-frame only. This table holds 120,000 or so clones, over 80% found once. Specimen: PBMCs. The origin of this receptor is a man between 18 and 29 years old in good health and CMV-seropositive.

CDR3 DNA sequence: TGTGCCACCAGCGTCACTAGCGGGGGGTCAGATACGCAGTATTTT. Translated, it gives CATSVTSGGSDTQYF. V usage is TRBV15 and J usage is TRBJ2-3, with TRBD2 matching over 12 bases. Germline CDR1 LNHNV, CDR2 YYDKDF (reference sequence). V shed 5 bases and J 4 bases; nucleotides not matched to a gene: 4. CDR3 length: 15 residues.